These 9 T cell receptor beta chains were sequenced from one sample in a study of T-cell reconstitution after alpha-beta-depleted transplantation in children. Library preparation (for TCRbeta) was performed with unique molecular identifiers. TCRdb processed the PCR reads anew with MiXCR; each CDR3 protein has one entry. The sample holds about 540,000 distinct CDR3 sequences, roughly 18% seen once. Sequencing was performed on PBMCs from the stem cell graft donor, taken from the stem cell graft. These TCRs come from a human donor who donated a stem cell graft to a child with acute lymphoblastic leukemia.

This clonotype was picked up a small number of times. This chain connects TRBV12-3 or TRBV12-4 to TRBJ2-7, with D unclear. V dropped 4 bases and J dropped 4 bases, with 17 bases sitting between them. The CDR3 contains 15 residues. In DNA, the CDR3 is TGTGCCAGCAGTTCCGGGCGGTTAACGCAGTACGAGCAGTACTTC. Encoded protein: CASSSGRLTQYEQYF.

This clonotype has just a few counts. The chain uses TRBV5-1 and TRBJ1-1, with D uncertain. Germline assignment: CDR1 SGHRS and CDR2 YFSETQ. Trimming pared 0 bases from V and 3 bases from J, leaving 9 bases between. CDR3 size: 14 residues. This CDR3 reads CASSLGVQDTEAFF. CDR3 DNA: TGCGCCAGCAGCTTGGGGGTGCAGGACACTGAAGCTTTCTTT.

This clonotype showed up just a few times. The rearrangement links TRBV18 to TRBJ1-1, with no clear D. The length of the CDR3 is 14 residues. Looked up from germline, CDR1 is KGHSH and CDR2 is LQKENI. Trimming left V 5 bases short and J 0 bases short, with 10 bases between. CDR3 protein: CASSALRMNTEAFF. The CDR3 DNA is TGTGCCAGCTCAGCCCTCCGGATGAACACTGAAGCTTTCTTT.

CDR3: CASSQPMKGEDGYTF. The CDR3 DNA is TGCGCCAGCAGCCAACCAATGAAGGGGGAAGATGGCTACACCTTC. The rearrangement links TRBV4-1 to TRBJ1-2; a possible D gene is TRBD1 (6 bases). V lost 2 bases and J 6 bases, leaving 16 bases between the germline ends. The CDR3 has 15 residues. From germline, CDR1 is MGHRA and CDR2 YSYEKL.

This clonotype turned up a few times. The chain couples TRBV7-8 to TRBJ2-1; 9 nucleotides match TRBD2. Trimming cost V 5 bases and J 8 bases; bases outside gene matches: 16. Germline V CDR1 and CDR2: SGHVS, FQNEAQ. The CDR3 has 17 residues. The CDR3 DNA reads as TGTGCCAGCAGCCCGACCAGGAGTCGCGGGAGGGGCGATGAGCAGTTCTTC. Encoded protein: CASSPTRSRGRGDEQFF.

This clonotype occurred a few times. The CDR3, as DNA: TGCAGCGTTGAGGGGGGGCTAAATCCCTACAATGAGCAGTTCTTC. Translated, it gives CSVEGGLNPYNEQFF. J is TRBJ2-1 and V is TRBV29-1; D is possibly TRBD2 (7 bases). CDR1 is SQVTM, CDR2 ANQGSEA, per germline. V lost 3 bases to trimming and J lost 2 bases, with 14 bases between them. The CDR3 contains 15 residues.

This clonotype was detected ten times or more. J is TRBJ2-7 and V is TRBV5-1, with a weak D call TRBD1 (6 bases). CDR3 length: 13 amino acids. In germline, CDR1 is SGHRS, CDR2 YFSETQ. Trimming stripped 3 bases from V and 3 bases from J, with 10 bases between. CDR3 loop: CASSSTGGYEQYF. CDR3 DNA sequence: TGCGCCAGCAGCTCGACAGGAGGCTACGAGCAGTACTTC.

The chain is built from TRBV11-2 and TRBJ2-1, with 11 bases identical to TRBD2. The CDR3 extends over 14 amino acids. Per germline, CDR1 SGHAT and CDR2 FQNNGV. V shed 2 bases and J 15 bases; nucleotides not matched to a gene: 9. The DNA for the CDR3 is TGTGCCAGCAGCTTACAACTAGCGGGAGTCGTTCCGTTCTTC. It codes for CASSLQLAGVVPFF.

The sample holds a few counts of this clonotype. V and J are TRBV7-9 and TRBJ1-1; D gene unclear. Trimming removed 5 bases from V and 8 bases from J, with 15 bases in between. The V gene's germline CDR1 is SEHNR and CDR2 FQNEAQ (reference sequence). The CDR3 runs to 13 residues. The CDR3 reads CASSPSQIQEAFF. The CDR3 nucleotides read TGTGCCAGCAGCCCGTCACAGATCCAAGAAGCTTTCTTT.